This T cell receptor (beta chain) was captured by sequencing in a study of a mutant IDH1 vaccine in newly diagnosed glioma. Study information: There were eight vaccinations for patients, given in weeks 1, 3, 5, 7, 11, 15, 19 and 23. Either 4-6 weeks after radiotherapy alone or alongside temozolomide, vaccination was begun. Every participant had undergone radiotherapy, temozolomide, or both before, and most underwent both.

The time point here: week 5, during vaccination. What each vaccine dose contained was 300 ug of mutant IDH1 20-mer peptide, accompanied by topical imiquimod. Profiling relied on immunoSEQ multiplex PCR, and the TCRdb table lists in-frame clones only, not all of them. The sample shows 40,000 or so clones, 91% of them seen only once. The CDR3 totals 15 residues. CDR1 is MNHEY and CDR2 is SMNVEV in the germline V gene (reference sequence). V dropped 5 bases and J dropped 5; count of bases not matched to a gene: 9. As for this clone: The antigen is unknown.

Sample: PBMCs, taken from a glioma patient whose treatment included an IDH1 peptide vaccine. This TCR was recovered from a man aged 50 to 59 with glioma. This chain joins TRBV27 and TRBJ2-1; TRBD1 aligns across 7 bases. CDR3 protein: CASSPATGLNNEQFF. Here the CDR3 DNA reads TGTGCCAGCAGTCCCGCGACAGGGTTGAACAATGAGCAGTTCTTC.